This T cell receptor (beta chain) appears in the sequencing data of a study of radiation and T cells in renal cell carcinoma. Clones were read by immunoSEQ multiplex PCR, and TCRdb kept only the in-frame ones, dropping some. This table holds 150,000 to 180,000 clones, around 90% found once. Germline V gene sequence: CDR1 SGHAT, CDR2 FQNNGV. V lost 5 bases, J lost 3 bases, and 10 bases stayed unmatched. The CDR3 contains 16 residues. Time point noted: blood 2 weeks post-SBRT. The treatment here: 15 Gy SBRT to primary tumor, nephrectomy 4 weeks later. The patient's renal cell carcinoma had clear cell pathology.

The sample here was blood, taken from a patient whose treatment included radiotherapy and nephrectomy. This sequence joins TRBV11-2 and TRBJ1-2; 9 bases are shared with TRBD1. This sequence originates from a woman between 45 and 60 years old with renal cell carcinoma. The CDR3 region has the DNA TGTGCCAGCAGCCCTACGGGGACAGGGAGGGACTATGGCTACACCTTC. Protein sequence: CASSPTGTGRDYGYTF.